The rows below give T cell receptor beta chains drawn from one sample of a study of shared clonotypes between healthy human individuals. Clones were sequenced by immunoSEQ multiplex PCR, and TCRdb holds only the in-frame ones, with some missing. The table has 2,500,000 or so clones, approximately 90% seen once. The material sequenced was naive CD4+ T cells sorted from blood. These receptors were collected from a man aged 18 to 29 in good health. The CDR3 runs from the conserved cysteine through the conserved F or W. The order of the fields is CDR3 length, clone size, D gene, V gene, J gene, CDR3 protein, CDR3 DNA. The D gene is left open where the match is weak. Not every row has a clone size; where given, it reads once, few, many or a size class.

19	NA	NA	TRBV4-1	TRBJ2-7	CASSQVRWRSKDYSYEQYF	TGCGCCAGCAGCCAAGTGAGGTGGAGGTCTAAGGACTACTCCTACGAGCAGTACTTC
12	NA	TRBD1	TRBV30	TRBJ1-2	CAWGTGNYGYTF	TGTGCCTGGGGGACAGGGAACTATGGCTACACCTTC
16	NA	TRBD1	TRBV7-9	TRBJ1-4	CASSLKGGQGQEKLFF	TGTGCCAGCAGCTTAAAGGGGGGACAGGGACAAGAAAAACTGTTTTTT
18	NA	NA	TRBV18	TRBJ1-1	CASSPSSTQWKRNTEAFF	TGTGCCAGCTCACCGTCGTCTACACAGTGGAAGAGGAACACTGAAGCTTTCTTT
14	NA	NA	TRBV19	TRBJ2-2	CASRTDANTGELFF	TGTGCTTCTAGGACAGACGCGAACACCGGGGAGCTGTTTTTT
14	once	NA	TRBV6-5	TRBJ1-5	CASSYHVQGQPQHF	TGTGCCAGCAGTTACCACGTACAGGGTCAGCCCCAGCATTTT
18	NA	NA	TRBV7-9	TRBJ1-6	CASSLAPGPRANNSPLHF	TGTGCCAGCAGCTTAGCTCCGGGACCCCGAGCAAATAATTCACCCCTCCACTTT
14	NA	NA	TRBV18	TRBJ2-3	CASSPGVATDTQYF	TGTGCCAGCTCACCAGGGGTCGCCACAGATACGCAGTATTTT
14	NA	NA	TRBV6-1	TRBJ2-7	CASSEPPTWYEQYF	TGTGCCAGCAGTGAGCCACCCACATGGTACGAGCAGTACTTC
17	NA	TRBD1	TRBV4-3	TRBJ2-6	CASSQDTGGSGANVLTF	TGCGCCAGCAGCCAAGACACAGGGGGCTCTGGGGCCAACGTCCTGACTTTC
15	NA	NA	TRBV5-6	TRBJ1-6	CASSLVRGVNSPLHF	TGTGCCAGCAGCTTGGTTAGGGGGGTAAATTCACCCCTCCACTTT
15	NA	NA	TRBV9	TRBJ2-5	CASSVGEKRQETQYF	TGTGCCAGCAGCGTAGGAGAAAAGCGACAAGAGACCCAGTACTTC
13	NA	NA	TRBV19	TRBJ2-7	CASSTITGNEQYF	TGTGCCAGTAGTACCATCACAGGGAACGAGCAGTACTTC
15	NA	NA	TRBV5-4	TRBJ2-7	CASSSFSMVSYEQYF	TGTGCCAGCAGCTCCTTCTCTATGGTCTCCTACGAGCAGTACTTC
11	few	NA	TRBV20-1	TRBJ1-4	CSGPVEGKLFF	TGCAGTGGCCCCGTTGAGGGAAAACTGTTTTTT
14	once	NA	TRBV28	TRBJ1-1	CASSPRAQRTEAFF	TGTGCCAGCAGTCCCCGGGCCCAGAGGACTGAAGCTTTCTTT
14	NA	NA	TRBV25-1	TRBJ2-3	CASSEGQSTDTQYF	TGTGCCAGCAGTGAAGGACAGAGCACAGATACGCAGTATTTT
13	once	NA	TRBV11-2	TRBJ2-7	CASSHGQSVGQYF	TGTGCCAGCAGCCACGGGCAGTCCGTGGGGCAGTACTTC
15	NA	TRBD2	TRBV6-6	TRBJ2-3	CASSYVSGGQDTQYF	TGTGCCAGCAGTTACGTATCGGGAGGGCAAGATACGCAGTATTTT
15	NA	NA	TRBV6-6	TRBJ1-1	CASSYRTSVNTEAFF	TGTGCCAGCAGTTACCGGACATCGGTGAACACTGAAGCTTTCTTT
16	NA	TRBD1	TRBV6-1	TRBJ2-1	CASSEATGGTHNEQFF	TGTGCCAGCAGTGAGGCCACAGGGGGCACCCACAATGAGCAGTTCTTC
13	NA	TRBD1	TRBV10-3	TRBJ1-2	CATGQDPNYGYTF	TGTGCCACCGGACAGGACCCCAACTATGGCTACACCTTC
13	NA	NA	TRBV6-1	TRBJ2-7	CASARDLSYEQYF	TGTGCCAGCGCGAGGGACTTGTCCTACGAGCAGTACTTC
16	NA	TRBD2	TRBV9	TRBJ2-7	CASSPHWDYATYEQYF	TGTGCCAGCAGCCCTCATTGGGACTACGCGACCTACGAGCAGTACTTC
12	once	NA	TRBV30	TRBJ2-7	CAWSQLGVEQYF	TGTGCCTGGAGTCAGTTGGGCGTCGAGCAGTACTTC
14	NA	TRBD1	TRBV10-1	TRBJ2-3	CASVRDRVPDTQYF	TGCGCCAGCGTAAGGGACAGGGTGCCAGATACGCAGTATTTT
14	NA	NA	TRBV19	TRBJ1-6	CASSIGTVDSPLHF	TGTGCCAGTAGTATAGGTACGGTTGATTCACCCCTCCACTTT
14	NA	NA	TRBV4-2	TRBJ1-4	CASSQAGIGEKLFF	TGTGCCAGCAGCCAAGCAGGAATTGGTGAAAAACTGTTTTTT
13	once	NA	TRBV28	TRBJ1-1	CASCGQQNTEAFF	TGTGCCAGCTGTGGACAGCAGAACACTGAAGCTTTCTTT
15	NA	NA	TRBV11-2	TRBJ1-5	CASSLAPGGNQPQHF	TGTGCCAGCAGCTTAGCTCCAGGGGGCAATCAGCCCCAGCATTTT
15	NA	TRBD2	TRBV14	TRBJ2-7	CASSLAGGPSYEQYF	TGTGCCAGCAGCCTAGCGGGAGGGCCCTCGTACGAGCAGTACTTC
16	NA	NA	TRBV4-1	TRBJ2-7	CASSQNPSSVEDEQYF	TGCGCCAGCAGCCAAAACCCCTCAAGTGTGGAGGACGAGCAGTACTTC
11	NA	NA	TRBV9	TRBJ1-2	CASSRNYGYTF	TGTGCCAGCAGTCGTAACTATGGCTACACCTTC
16	NA	NA	TRBV5-1	TRBJ2-5	CASSLGGRMYQETQYF	TGCGCCAGCAGCTTGGGGGGACGAATGTACCAAGAGACCCAGTACTTC
17	NA	NA	TRBV7-9	TRBJ1-5	CASSLFGAAYSNQPQHF	TGTGCCAGCAGCTTATTTGGGGCAGCCTATAGCAATCAGCCCCAGCATTTT
14	NA	TRBD1	TRBV25-1	TRBJ1-2	CACQPGQGTYGYTF	TGTGCCTGCCAACCGGGACAGGGAACCTATGGCTACACCTTC
13	NA	NA	TRBV7-6	TRBJ2-2	CASSPLNTGELFF	TGTGCCAGCAGCCCTCTGAACACCGGGGAGCTGTTTTTT
13	once	NA	TRBV9	TRBJ1-2	CASSALQDYGYTF	TGTGCCAGCAGCGCTCTCCAGGACTATGGCTACACCTTC
13	NA	NA	TRBV11-3	TRBJ2-5	CASSLGFEETQYF	TGTGCCAGCAGCTTAGGGTTTGAAGAGACCCAGTACTTC
14	NA	NA	TRBV14	TRBJ2-1	CASSQGNSVGAEFF	TGTGCCAGCAGCCAAGGGAATTCCGTTGGAGCAGAGTTCTTC